This record looks at one T cell receptor (beta chain) sequence and its context. This sample was included in a study of blood T cell repertoires in COVID-19. Study at large: From T cells, B-cell-depleted T cells, or PBMCs came the material, which was cDNA or gDNA.

In the original workflow: Amplifying reference gene primers gave estimates of nucleated cell counts. The protocol was immunoSEQ multiplex PCR, while the TCRdb copy is restricted to in-frame clones and leaves out a portion. That table is the source of V, J and clone size, and D and trimming were worked out from the DNA. The sample includes 350,000 to 450,000 clones, approximately 89% of them seen just once. Germline V CDR1 and CDR2: MNHEY, SMNVEV (reference sequence). V lost 0 bases, J lost 4 bases, and 15 bases lay in between. The CDR3 spans 16 residues. The sequencing sample was made of peripheral blood. The chain employs TRBV27 and TRBJ1-2; weak D call: TRBD1 (6 bases). This receptor was obtained from a middle-aged woman with COVID-19, enrolled during active disease. CDR3: CASSLSRGAILYGYTF. The CDR3 region has the DNA TGTGCCAGCAGTTTATCGCGGGGGGCTATTCTCTATGGCTACACCTTC.